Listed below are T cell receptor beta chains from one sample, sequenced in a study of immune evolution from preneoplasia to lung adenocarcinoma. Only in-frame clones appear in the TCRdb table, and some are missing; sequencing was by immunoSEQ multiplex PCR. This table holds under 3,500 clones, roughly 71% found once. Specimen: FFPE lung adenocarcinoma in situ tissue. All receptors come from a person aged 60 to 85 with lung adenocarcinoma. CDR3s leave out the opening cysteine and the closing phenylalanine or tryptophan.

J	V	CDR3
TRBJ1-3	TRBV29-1	SVEDAGNTIY
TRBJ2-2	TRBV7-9	ASSRGGRGTGELF
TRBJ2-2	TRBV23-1	ASSHGGQVVTGELF
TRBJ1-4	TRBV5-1	ASSAKGSNEKLF
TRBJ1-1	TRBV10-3	AISEFLNTEAF
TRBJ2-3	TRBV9	ASSVEDPSPDTQY
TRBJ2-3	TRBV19	ASSPSGTGRWGQY
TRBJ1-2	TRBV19	ASSIGAGTYGYT
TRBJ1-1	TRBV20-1	SAGLNTEAF
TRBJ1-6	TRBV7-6	ASSSRQGDNSPLH
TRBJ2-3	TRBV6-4	ASSETGGGTDTQY
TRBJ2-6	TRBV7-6	ASSSGQGSGANVLT
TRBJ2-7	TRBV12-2	ASRLTYRDSPTYEQY
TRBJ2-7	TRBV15	ATSGDGDHGEQY
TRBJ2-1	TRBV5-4	ASSPGPYSSYNEQF
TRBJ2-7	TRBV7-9	ASSLGVSNEQY
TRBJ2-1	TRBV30	AWSVPDRYNEQF
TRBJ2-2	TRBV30	AWRRIDRRNTGELF
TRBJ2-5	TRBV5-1	ASSSLETQY
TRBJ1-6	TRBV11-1	ASSLSQGGNSPLH